This T cell receptor beta chain was identified during a study of technical replicates of blood from a few donors. The germline gives CDR1 SGHNT, CDR2 YYREEE (reference sequence). The V and J ends lost 0 bases and 1 base, in that order; junction bases with no gene match: 4. The CDR3 consists of 15 residues. Produced via immunoSEQ multiplex PCR; TCRdb's table is partial and in-frame only. The data show about 83,000 clones, approximately 94% seen once. The gene calls are TRBV5-4 and TRBJ2-7, with TRBD2 matching over 7 bases. The sequence came from a human donor in good health. Sequencing was performed on T cells isolated from PBMCs. The CDR3 reads CASSLAWGGSYEQYF. CDR3 nucleotide sequence: TGTGCCAGCAGCTTGGCATGGGGGGGATCCTACGAGCAGTACTTC.